This T cell receptor (beta chain) comes out of a study of control samples from healthy donors and cancer patients. CDR1 is LNHDA and CDR2 is SQIVND in the germline V gene (reference sequence). The V end lost 5 bases, the J end lost 12 bases, and 25 bases lay between the germline ends. The CDR3 length is 16 residues. Method: immunoSEQ multiplex PCR; TCRdb's copy keeps in-frame clones and lacks some. The data contain 95,000 to 150,000 clones, roughly 87% of them seen just once; the ten biggest clones take up roughly 2%. The TCR was taken from a man aged 18 to 30 in good health. The rearrangement links TRBV19 to TRBJ1-4; possible D gene TRBD1, 5 bases. The sequencing input was blood. This CDR3 is CASSAPSGPRGVELFF. As DNA, the CDR3 is TGTGCCAGTAGTGCCCCCTCGGGACCTCGGGGGGTGGAACTGTTTTTT.